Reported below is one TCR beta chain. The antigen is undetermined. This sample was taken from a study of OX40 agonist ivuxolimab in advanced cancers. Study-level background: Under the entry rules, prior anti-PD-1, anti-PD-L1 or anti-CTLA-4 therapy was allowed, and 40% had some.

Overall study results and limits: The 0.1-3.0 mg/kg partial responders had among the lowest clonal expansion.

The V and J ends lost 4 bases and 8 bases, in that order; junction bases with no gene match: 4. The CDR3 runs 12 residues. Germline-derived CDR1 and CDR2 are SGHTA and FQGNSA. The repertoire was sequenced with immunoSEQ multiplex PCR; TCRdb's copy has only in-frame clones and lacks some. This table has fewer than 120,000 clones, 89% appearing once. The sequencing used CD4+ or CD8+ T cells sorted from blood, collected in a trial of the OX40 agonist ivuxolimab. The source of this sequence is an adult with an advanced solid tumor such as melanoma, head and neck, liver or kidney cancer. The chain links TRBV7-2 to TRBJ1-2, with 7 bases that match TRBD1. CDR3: CASSSQGGGYTF. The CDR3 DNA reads TGTGCCAGCAGCTCCCAGGGGGGAGGCTACACCTTC.